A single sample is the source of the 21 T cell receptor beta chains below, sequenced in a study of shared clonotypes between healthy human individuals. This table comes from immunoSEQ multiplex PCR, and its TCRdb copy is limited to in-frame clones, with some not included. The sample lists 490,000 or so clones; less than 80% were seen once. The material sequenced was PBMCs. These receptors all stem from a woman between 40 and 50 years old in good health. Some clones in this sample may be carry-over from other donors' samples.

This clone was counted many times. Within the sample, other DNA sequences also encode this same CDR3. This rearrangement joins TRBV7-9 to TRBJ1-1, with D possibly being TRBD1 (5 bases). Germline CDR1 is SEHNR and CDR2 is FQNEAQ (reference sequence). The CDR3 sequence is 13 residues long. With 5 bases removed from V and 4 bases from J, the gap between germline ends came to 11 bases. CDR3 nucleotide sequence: TGTGCCAGCAGCCCGAGGGGACCCACTGAAGCTTTCTTT. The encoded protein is CASSPRGPTEAFF.

DNA of the CDR3: TGTGCCAGCAGCACGGTACTCGGGACAGGGGCACATACGCAGTATTTT. This codes for CASSTVLGTGAHTQYF. The J gene is TRBJ2-3, the V gene TRBV7-2; 10 bases are a match to TRBD1. This CDR3 contains 16 residues. CDR1 is SGHTA, CDR2 FQGNSA, per germline. Trimming at V came to 5 bases and at J to 7 bases, leaving 12 bases not matched to a gene.

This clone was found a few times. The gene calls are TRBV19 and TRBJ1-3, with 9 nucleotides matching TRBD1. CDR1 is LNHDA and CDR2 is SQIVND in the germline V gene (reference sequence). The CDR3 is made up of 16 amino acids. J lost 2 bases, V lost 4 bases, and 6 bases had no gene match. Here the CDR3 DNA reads TGTGCCAGTAGTACGACAGGGGGAGCGCCTGGAAACACCATATATTTT. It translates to CASSTTGGAPGNTIYF.

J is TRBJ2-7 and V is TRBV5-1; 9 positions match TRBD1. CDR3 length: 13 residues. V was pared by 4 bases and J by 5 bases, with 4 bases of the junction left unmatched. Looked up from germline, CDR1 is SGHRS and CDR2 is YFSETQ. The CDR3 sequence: CASSKGQGNEQYF. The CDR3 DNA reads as TGCGCCAGCAGCAAAGGACAGGGGAACGAGCAGTACTTC.

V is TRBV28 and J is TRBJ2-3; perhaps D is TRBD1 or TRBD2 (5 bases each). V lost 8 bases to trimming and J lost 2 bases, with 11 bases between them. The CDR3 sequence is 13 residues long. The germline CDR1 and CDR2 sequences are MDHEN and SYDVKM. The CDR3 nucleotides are TGTGCCAGCCATAGGGACGCCACAGATACGCAGTATTTT. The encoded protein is CASHRDATDTQYF. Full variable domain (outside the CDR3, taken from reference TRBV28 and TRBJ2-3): DVKVTQSSRYLVKRTGEKVFLECVQDMDHENMFWYRQDPGLGLRLIYFSYDVKMKEKGDIPEGYSVSREKKERFSLILESASTNQTSMYLCASHRDATDTQYFGPGTRLTVL.

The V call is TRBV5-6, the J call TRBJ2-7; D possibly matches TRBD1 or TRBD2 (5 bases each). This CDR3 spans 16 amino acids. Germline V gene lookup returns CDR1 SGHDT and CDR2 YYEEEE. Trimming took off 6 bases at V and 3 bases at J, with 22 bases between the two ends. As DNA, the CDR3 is TGTGCCAGCACCTTTAATAGGGACCGCGGACTCTACGAGCAGTACTTC. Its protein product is CASTFNRDRGLYEQYF.

In nucleotides, the CDR3 is TGTGCCAGCAGTAAGTCCTGGATCTCCTACGAGCAGTACTTC. This sequence encodes CASSKSWISYEQYF. This chain connects TRBV2 to TRBJ2-7; D gene uncertain. Trimming took off 5 bases at V and 0 bases at J, with 11 bases between the two ends. The CDR3 contains 14 residues. Germline lookup yields CDR1 SNHLY and CDR2 FYNNEI.

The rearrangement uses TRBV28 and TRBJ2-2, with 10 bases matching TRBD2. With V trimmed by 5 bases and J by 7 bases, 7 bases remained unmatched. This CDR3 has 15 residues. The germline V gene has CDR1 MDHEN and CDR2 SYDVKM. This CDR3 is CASSPLAGGNGELFF. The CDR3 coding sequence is TGTGCCAGCAGTCCCTTAGCGGGAGGTAACGGGGAGCTGTTTTTT. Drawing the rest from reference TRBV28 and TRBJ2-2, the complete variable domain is DVKVTQSSRYLVKRTGEKVFLECVQDMDHENMFWYRQDPGLGLRLIYFSYDVKMKEKGDIPEGYSVSREKKERFSLILESASTNQTSMYLCASSPLAGGNGELFFGEGSRLTVL.

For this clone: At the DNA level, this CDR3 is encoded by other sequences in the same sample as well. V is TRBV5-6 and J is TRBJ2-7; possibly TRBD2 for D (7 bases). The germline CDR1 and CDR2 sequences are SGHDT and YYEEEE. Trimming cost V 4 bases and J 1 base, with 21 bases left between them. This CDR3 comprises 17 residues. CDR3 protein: CASSLEQRGGVSYEQYF. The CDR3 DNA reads TGTGCCAGCAGCCTGGAACAGAGGGGGGGAGTATCCTACGAGCAGTACTTC.

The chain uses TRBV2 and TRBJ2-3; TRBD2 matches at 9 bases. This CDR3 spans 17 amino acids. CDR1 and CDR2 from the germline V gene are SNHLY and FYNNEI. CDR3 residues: CARQLGASGTYTDTQYF. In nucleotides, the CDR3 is TGTGCACGACAGTTAGGGGCTAGCGGGACGTACACAGATACGCAGTATTTT.

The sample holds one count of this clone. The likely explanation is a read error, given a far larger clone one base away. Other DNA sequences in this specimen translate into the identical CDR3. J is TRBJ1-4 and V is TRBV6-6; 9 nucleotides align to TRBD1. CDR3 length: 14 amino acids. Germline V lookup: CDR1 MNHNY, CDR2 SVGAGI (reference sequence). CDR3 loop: CASSYGTGLEKLFF. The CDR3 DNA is TGTGCCAGCAGTTACGGGACAGGGCTTGAAAAGCTGTTTTTT.

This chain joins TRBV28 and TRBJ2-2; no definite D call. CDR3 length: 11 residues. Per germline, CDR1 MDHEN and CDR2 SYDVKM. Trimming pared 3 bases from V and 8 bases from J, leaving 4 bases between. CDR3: CASSFRGELFF. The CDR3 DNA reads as TGTGCCAGCAGTTTTCGGGGGGAGCTGTTTTTT.

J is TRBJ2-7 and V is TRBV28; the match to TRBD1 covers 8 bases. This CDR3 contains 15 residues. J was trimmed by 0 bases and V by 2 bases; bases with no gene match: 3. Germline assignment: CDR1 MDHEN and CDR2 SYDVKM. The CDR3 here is CASSLGGQASYEQYF. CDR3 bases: TGTGCCAGCAGTTTAGGGGGACAGGCCTCCTACGAGCAGTACTTC.

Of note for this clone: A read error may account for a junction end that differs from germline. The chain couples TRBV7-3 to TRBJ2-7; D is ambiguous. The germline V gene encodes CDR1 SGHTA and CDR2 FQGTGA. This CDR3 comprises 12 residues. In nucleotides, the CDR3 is TGTGCCAGCAGCTCCGGAGAGAACCTATATGGCTTC. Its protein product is CASSSGENLYGF. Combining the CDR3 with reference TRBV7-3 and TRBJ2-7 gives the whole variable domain GAGVSQTPSNKVTEKGKYVELRCDPISGHTALYWYRQSLGQGPEFLIYFQGTGAADDSGLPNDRFFAVRPEGSVSTLKIQRTERGDSAVYLCASSSGENLYGFGPGTRLTVT.

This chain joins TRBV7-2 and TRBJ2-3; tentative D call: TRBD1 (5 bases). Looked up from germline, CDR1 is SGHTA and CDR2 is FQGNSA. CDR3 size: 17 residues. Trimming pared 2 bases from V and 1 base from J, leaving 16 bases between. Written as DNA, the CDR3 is TGTGCCAGCAGCTTATGGGGCGCGGCCCCAGGCACAGATACGCAGTATTTT. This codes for CASSLWGAAPGTDTQYF.

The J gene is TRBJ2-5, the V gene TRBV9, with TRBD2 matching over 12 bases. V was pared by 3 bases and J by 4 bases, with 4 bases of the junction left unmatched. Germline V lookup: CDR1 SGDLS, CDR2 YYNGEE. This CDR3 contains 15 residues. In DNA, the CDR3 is TGTGCCAGCAGCGGGACTAGCGGGACTGGAGAGACCCAGTACTTC. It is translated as CASSGTSGTGETQYF.

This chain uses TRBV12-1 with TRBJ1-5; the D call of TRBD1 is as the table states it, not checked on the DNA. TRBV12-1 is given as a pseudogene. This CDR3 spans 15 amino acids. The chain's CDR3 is CASSTETGDNQPQHF. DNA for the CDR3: TGTGCCAGCAGCACCGAGACAGGGGACAATCAGCCCCAGCATTTT.

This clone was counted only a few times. In DNA, the CDR3 is TGTGCCAGCAGCCCCCCGACAGGGACCACCGGGGAGCTGTTTTTT. Translation: CASSPPTGTTGELFF. This chain links TRBV4-2 with TRBJ2-2, with 7 positions matching TRBD1. V was pared by 4 bases and J by 4 bases, with 6 bases of the junction left unmatched. The CDR3 sequence is 15 residues long. Germline values: CDR1 LGHNA, CDR2 YNFKEQ.

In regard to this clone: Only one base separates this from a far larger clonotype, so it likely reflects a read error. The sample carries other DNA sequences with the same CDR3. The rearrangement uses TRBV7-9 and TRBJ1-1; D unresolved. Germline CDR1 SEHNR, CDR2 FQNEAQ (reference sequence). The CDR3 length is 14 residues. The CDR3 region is CASSLAGSHTEAFF. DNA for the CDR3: TGTGCCAGCAGCTTAGCGGGCAGCCACACTGAAGCCTTCTTT.

The CDR3 nucleotides read TGTGCCAGTACGGACAGGGGGAACACTGAAGCTTTCTTT. Amino acid sequence: CASTDRGNTEAFF. The V gene is TRBV19, the J gene TRBJ1-1, with 9 positions matching TRBD1. CDR3 length: 13 residues. CDR1 and CDR2 from the germline V gene are LNHDA and SQIVND (reference sequence). Losses at the gene ends were 7 bases for V and 1 base for J; bases not matched to a gene: 1.

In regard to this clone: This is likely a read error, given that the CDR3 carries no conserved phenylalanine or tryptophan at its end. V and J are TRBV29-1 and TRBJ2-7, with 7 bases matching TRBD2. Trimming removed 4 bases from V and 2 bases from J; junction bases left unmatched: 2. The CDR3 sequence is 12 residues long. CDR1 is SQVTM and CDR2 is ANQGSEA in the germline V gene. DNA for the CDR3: TGCAGCGTTGGGGGGGGTCCCTACGAGCAGTACCTC. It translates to CSVGGGPYEQYL.